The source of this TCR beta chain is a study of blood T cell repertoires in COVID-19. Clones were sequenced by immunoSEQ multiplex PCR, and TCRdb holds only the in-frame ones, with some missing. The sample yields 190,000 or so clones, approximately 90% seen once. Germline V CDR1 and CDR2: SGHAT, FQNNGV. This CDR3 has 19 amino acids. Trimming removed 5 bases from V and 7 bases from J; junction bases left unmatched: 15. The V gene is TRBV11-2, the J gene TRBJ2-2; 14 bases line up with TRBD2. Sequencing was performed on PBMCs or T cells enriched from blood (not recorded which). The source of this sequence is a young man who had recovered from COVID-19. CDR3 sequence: CASSQPPGTSGSLVGELFF. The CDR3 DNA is TGTGCCAGCAGCCAACCCCCCGGGACTAGCGGGAGCTTAGTCGGGGAGCTGTTTTTT.